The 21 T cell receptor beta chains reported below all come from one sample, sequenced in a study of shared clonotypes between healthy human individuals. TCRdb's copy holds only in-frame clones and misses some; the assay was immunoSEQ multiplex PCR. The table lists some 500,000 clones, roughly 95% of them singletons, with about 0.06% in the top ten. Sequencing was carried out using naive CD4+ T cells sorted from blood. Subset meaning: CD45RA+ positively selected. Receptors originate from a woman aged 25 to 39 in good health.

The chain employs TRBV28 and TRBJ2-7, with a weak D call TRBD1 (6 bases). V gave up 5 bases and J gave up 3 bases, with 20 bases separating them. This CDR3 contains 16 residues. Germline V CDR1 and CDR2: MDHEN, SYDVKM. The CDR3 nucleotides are TGTGCCAGCAGTACCTCCGGGACACCCATGGGCTACGAGCAGTACTTC. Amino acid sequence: CASSTSGTPMGYEQYF.

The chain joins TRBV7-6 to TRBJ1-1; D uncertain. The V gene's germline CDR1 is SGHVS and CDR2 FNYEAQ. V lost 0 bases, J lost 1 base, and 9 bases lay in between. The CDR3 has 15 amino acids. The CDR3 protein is CASSLAPFENTEAFF. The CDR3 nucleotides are TGTGCCAGCAGCTTAGCTCCCTTTGAGAACACTGAAGCTTTCTTT.

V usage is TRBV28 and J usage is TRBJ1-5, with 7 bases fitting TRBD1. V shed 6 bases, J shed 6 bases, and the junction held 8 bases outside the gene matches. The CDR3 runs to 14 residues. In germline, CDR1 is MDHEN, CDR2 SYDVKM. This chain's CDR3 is CASSLWTGLQPQHF. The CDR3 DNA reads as TGTGCCAGCAGCCTTTGGACAGGCCTTCAGCCCCAGCATTTT.

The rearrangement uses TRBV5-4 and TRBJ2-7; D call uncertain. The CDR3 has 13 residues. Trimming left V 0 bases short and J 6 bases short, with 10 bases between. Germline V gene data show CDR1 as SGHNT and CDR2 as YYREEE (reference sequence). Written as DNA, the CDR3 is TGTGCCAGCAGCTTGGCTCCACAGCTCGAGCAGTACTTC. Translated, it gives CASSLAPQLEQYF. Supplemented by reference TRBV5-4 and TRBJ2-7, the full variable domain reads ETGVTQSPTHLIKTRGQQVTLRCSSQSGHNTVSWYQQALGQGPQFIFQYYREEENGRGNFPPRFSGLQFPNYSSELNVNALELDDSALYLCASSLAPQLEQYFGPGTRLTVT.

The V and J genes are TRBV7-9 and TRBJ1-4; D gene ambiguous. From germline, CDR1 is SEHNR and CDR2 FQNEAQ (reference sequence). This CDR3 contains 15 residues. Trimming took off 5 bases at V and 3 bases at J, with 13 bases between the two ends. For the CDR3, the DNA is TGTGCCAGCAGCCCACTCGGGCAGGCTAATGAAAAACTGTTTTTT. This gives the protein CASSPLGQANEKLFF.

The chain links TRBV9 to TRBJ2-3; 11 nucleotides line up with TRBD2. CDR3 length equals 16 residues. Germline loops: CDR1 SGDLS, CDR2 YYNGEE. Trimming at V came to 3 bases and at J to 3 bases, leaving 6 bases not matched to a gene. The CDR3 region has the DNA TGTGCCAGCAGCGCACTAGCGGGAGCATGGACAGATACGCAGTATTTT. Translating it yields CASSALAGAWTDTQYF.

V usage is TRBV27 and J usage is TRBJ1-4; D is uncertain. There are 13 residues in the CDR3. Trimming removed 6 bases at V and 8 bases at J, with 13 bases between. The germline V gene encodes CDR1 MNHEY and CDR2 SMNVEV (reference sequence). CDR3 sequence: CASRFMGSEKLFF. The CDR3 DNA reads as TGTGCCAGCAGATTTATGGGAAGCGAAAAACTGTTTTTT.

The CDR3 bases are TGTGCCAGCAGCCCGTATCTGGGCAGGGGGTTCGATACGCAGTATTTT. Its translation: CASSPYLGRGFDTQYF. The rearrangement uses TRBV28 and TRBJ2-3, with 7 bases lining up with TRBD1. Per germline, CDR1 MDHEN and CDR2 SYDVKM. The V and J ends lost 6 bases and 6 bases, in that order; junction bases with no gene match: 15. The CDR3 loop spans 16 amino acids.

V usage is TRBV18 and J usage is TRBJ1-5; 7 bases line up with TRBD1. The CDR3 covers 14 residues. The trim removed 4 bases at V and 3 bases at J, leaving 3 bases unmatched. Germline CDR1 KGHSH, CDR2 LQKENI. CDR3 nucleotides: TGTGCCAGCTCACGACAGGGCGTCAATCAGCCCCAGCATTTT. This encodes CASSRQGVNQPQHF.

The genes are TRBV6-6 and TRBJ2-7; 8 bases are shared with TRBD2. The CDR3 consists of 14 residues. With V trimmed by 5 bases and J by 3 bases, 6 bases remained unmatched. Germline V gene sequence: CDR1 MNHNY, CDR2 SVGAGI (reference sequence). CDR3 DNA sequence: TGTGCCAGCAGTGATAGCGGGAACCGCTACGAGCAGTACTTC. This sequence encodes CASSDSGNRYEQYF.

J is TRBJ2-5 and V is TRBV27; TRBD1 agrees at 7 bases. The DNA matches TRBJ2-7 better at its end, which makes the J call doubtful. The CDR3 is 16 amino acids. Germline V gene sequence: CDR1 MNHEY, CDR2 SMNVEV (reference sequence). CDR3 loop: CASSLWPPQGDYEQYF. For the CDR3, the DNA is TGTGCCAGCAGTTTATGGCCCCCCCAGGGGGACTACGAGCAGTACTTC.

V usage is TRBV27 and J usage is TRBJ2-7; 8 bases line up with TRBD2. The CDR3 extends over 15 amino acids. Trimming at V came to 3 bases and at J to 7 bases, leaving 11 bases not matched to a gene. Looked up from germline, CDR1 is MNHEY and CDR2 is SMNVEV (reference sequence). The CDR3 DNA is TGTGCCAGCAGTTTCTTGTCGGGAGGGCCGGGGGAGCAGTACTTC. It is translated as CASSFLSGGPGEQYF.

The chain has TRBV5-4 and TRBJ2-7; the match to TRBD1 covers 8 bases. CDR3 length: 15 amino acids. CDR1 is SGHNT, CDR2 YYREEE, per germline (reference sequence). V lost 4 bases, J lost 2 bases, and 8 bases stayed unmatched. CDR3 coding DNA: TGTGCCAGCAGCCCGGGGACAGGAGACCCCTACGAGCAGTACTTC. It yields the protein CASSPGTGDPYEQYF.

CDR3 amino acids: CATSRDLRENEQYF. The CDR3 DNA reads TGTGCCACCAGCAGAGACTTAAGAGAGAACGAGCAGTACTTC. This chain joins TRBV15 and TRBJ2-7; the D is unclear. V lost 0 bases to trimming and J lost 5 bases, with 11 bases between them. Germline-derived CDR1 and CDR2 are LNHNV and YYDKDF (reference sequence). CDR3 length: 14 amino acids.

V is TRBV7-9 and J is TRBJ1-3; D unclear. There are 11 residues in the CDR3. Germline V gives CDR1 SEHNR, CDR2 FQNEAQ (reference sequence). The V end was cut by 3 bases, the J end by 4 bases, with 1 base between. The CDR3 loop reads CASSFGNTIYF. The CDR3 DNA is TGTGCCAGCAGCTTCGGAAACACCATATATTTT. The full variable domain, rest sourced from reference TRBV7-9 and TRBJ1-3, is DTGVSQNPRHKITKRGQNVTFRCDPISEHNRLYWYRQTLGQGPEFLTYFQNEAQLEKSRLLSDRFSAERPKGSFSTLEIQRTEQGDSAMYLCASSFGNTIYFGEGSWLTVV.

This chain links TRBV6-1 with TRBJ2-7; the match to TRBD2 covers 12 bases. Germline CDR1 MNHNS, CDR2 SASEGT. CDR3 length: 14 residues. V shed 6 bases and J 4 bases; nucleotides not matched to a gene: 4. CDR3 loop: CASRPTSGSYEQYF. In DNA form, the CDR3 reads TGTGCCAGCAGACCGACTAGCGGGAGTTACGAGCAGTACTTC.

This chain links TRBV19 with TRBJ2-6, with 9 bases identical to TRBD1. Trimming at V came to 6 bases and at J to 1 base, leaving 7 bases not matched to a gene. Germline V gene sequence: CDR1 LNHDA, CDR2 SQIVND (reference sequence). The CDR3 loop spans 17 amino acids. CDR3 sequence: CASSRDRAQSGANVLTF. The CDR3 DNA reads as TGTGCCAGTAGCCGGGACAGGGCACAATCTGGGGCCAACGTCCTGACTTTC.

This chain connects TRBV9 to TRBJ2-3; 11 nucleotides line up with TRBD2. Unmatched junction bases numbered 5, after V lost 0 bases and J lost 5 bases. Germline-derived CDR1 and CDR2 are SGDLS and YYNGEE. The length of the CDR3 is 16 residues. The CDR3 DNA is TGTGCCAGCAGCGTAGGCCTAGCGGGAGGAGAAGATACGCAGTATTTT. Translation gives CASSVGLAGGEDTQYF.

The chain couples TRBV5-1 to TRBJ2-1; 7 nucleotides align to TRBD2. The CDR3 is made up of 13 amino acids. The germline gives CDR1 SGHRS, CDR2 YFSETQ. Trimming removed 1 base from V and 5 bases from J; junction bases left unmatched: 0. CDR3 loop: CASSLRGDNEQFF. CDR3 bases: TGCGCCAGCAGCTTGCGGGGGGACAATGAGCAGTTCTTC.

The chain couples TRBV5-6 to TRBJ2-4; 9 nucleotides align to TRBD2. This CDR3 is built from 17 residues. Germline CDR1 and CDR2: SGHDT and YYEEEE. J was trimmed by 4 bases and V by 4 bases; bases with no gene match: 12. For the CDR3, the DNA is TGTGCCAGCAGCAATAGCGGGAGTGGGGTCCTTAAAAACATTCAGTACTTC. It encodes CASSNSGSGVLKNIQYF.

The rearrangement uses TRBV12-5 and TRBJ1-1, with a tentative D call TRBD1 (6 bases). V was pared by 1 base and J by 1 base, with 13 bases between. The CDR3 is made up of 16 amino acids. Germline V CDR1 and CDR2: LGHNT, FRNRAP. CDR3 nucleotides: TGTGCTAGTGGTTTGGCTACAGGGTCATGGAACACTGAAGCTTTCTTT. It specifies CASGLATGSWNTEAFF.